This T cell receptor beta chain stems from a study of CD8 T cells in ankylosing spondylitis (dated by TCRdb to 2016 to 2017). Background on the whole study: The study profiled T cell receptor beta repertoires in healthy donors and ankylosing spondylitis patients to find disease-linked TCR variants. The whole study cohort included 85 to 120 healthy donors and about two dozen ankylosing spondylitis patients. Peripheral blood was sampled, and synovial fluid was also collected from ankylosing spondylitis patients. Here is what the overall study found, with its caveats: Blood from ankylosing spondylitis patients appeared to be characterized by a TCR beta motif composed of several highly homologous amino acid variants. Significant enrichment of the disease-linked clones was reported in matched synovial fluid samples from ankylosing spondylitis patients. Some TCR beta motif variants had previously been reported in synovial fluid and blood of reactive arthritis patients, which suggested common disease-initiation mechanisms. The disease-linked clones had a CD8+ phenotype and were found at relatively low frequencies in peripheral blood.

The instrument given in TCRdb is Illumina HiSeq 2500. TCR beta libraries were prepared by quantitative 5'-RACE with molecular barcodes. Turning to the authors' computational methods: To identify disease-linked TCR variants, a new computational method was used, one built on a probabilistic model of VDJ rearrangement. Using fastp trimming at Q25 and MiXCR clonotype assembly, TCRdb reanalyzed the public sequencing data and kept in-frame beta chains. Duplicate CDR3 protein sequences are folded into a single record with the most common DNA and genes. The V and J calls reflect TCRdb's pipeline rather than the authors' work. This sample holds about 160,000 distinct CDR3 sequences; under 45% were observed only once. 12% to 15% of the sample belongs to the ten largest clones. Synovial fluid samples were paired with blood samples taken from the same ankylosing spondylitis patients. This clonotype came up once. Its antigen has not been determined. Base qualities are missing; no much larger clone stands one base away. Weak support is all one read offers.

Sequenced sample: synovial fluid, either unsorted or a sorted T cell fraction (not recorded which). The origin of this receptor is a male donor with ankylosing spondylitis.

The bases are TGTGCCAGCAGCCCGATGGGACAGCCAAAAAACATTCAGTACTTC. This encodes CASSPMGQPKNIQYF. The V and J segments used are TRBV21-1 and TRBJ2-4; no check of the table's D call, TRBD1, against the DNA was made. TRBV21-1 constitutes a pseudogene. From its cysteine to its phenylalanine, the CDR3 spans 15 amino acids. Solely the CDR3 DNA is kept, with 45 bases framed from the first base.